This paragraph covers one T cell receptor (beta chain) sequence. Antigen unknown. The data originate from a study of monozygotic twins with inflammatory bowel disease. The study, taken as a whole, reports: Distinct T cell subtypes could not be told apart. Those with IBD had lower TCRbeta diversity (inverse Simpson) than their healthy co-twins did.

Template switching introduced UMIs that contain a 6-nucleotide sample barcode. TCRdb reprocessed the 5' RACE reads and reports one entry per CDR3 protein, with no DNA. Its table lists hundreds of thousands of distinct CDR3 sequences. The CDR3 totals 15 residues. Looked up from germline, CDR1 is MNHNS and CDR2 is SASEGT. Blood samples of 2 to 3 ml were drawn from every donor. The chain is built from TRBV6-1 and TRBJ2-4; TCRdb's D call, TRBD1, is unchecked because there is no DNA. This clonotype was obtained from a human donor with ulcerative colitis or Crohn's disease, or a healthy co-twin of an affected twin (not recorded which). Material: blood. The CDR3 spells CASSHRAGTKNIQYF.